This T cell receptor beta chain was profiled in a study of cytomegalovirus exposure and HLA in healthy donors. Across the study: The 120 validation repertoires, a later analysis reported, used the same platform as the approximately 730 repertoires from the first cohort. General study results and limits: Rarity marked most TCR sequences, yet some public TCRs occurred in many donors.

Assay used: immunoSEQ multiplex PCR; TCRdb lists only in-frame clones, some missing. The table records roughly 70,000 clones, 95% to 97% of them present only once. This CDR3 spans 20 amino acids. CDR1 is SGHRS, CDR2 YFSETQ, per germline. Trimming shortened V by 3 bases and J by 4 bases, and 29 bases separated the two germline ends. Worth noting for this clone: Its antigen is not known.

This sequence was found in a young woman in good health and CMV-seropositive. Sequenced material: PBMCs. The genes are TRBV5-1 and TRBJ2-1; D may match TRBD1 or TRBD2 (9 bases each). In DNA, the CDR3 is TGCGCCAGCAGCTCCACAGGGGGCTTTAGCGGGAGTTCCCCTTACAATGAGCAGTTCTTC. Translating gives CASSSTGGFSGSSPYNEQFF.